This TCR beta chain was captured by sequencing in a study of identical twins (TCRdb year 2016). Context from the whole study: To test whether fetal clonotypes persist, this study deep-sequenced TCR alpha and beta repertoires from monozygotic twins, from unrelated adults of various ages, and from cord blood. To rule out contamination, the twin experiments were replicated at different times with different library preparation protocols.

Only healthy Caucasian donors were included. Three pairs of female monozygotic twins, all aged about 18 to 29 years, made up the twin cohort. Positive isolation kits from Invitrogen were used to isolate the CD4+ and CD8+ T cell populations. As for this clonotype: There is no known antigen for this receptor. Within one base of it there is no much larger clone, and no base qualities were kept.

Library preparation was by 5' RACE. Sequencing was performed on an Illumina HiSeq 2000. Template switching added a universal primer binding site, and the final cDNA carried a unique molecular identifier that allowed TCR cDNA molecules to be counted accurately. Specific primers in the conserved constant-segment region were used to synthesize first-strand cDNA for the TCR alpha and beta chains. To control for contamination, every cDNA library was double barcoded, receiving both a SMART-Mk sample barcode and Illumina barcodes. TruSeq adapter sequences, together with Illumina sample barcodes, were added in two successive PCR steps. The TCR alpha and beta cDNA libraries were sequenced on the Illumina HiSeq platform using custom primers. Regarding the original processing steps: MiGEC was used to process raw reads and extract unique molecular identifiers, and MiXCR was used to find CDR3 positions. Recombination models were inferred per individual with the repgenHMM and IGoR tools using an EM algorithm. Shared clonotype analysis was performed with the tcR package in R, normalizing sharing by the product of cloneset sizes. To study raw recombination free of thymic and clonal selection effects, out-of-frame nonproductive sequences were analyzed. In TCRdb, the public reads were trimmed at Q25 with fastp and aligned with MiXCR, with productive beta chains retained. Merged by CDR3 protein, the rows form single entries marked with the most common genes and DNA. What appears here as the V and J calls and clone size reflects TCRdb's work, not the paper's. This sample has about 290,000 distinct CDR3 sequences in its table, and roughly 9.7% of those were observed once. The ten largest account for 6% to 8.5% of the sample.

The paper as a whole reports these results and caveats: Abundant cord blood beta clonotypes carried fewer insertions; young adult naive repertoires showed a weaker similar trend, while memory repertoires showed none. Because the same donors could not be followed over many years, the conclusions depended on cross-sectional statistical analysis. The excess sharing between twins in beta out-of-frame sequences was weaker because fewer shared sequences reduced the signal-to-noise ratio. Out-of-frame TCR alpha sequences shared between twins showed an excess of low generation-probability sequences compared with coincidental sharing between unrelated individuals. Invariant T cells such as MAIT and iNKT could partly confound zero-insertion analyses, though diverse VJ usage argued against this for most clonotypes. Recombination models systematically underestimated out-of-frame TCR alpha sharing in monozygotic twins but agreed with sharing between unrelated individuals.

Inclusive of the bounding cysteine and phenylalanine, the CDR3 is 12 residues long. Only CDR3 DNA remains: 36 bases, in frame from the first base. At the junction V is shortened by 0 bases and J by 8 bases, with 5 bases in between. For CDR1 and CDR2, the germline V gene lists LGHNT and FRNRAP. These data also featured in a second study, about yellow fever vaccine responses in identical twins. That second publication adds: According to the authors, in identical twins the way T cells responded to vaccination appeared partly convergent and partly personalized. The study precisely tracked vaccine-responding T cell clones in identical twins.

The sequence derives from a woman between 18 and 29 years old in good health. Sequenced input: CD8+ T cells sorted from blood. The chain couples TRBV12-5 to TRBJ2-1; the D gene is unclear. The CDR3 corresponds to CASGLVSDEQFF. At the DNA level, the sequence is TGTGCTAGTGGTTTGGTATCGGATGAGCAGTTCTTC.